This T cell receptor (beta chain) was sequenced for a study of blood T cell repertoires in COVID-19 (dated by TCRdb to about 2020). Turning to the overall study: Collaborator samples came from the United States, Italy and Spain and covered acute and convalescent phases of COVID-19. Sample metadata almost always included a de-identified subject ID, COVID-19 status, age in years and sex. Where available, HLA class I and class II types were taken from metadata supplied by the sample provider and were not determined by assay-based typing. The prospective study material was composed of cDNA or gDNA derived from T cells, B-cell-depleted T cells, or PBMCs. Deeply sampled blood TCRbeta repertoires from subjects exposed to, actively infected with, or recovered from COVID-19 were included in the dataset. Samples came from the ongoing ImmuneRACE study (first 160 participants) plus 1,254 subjects from 6 global collaborators. The repertoires were made available in a free public database intended to serve as a resource for research on the immune response to SARS-CoV-2.

The immunoSEQ Assay, a bias-controlled multiplex PCR, was used to amplify TCRbeta CDR3 regions from genomic DNA. The study's processing was this. The number of nucleated cells in each sample was estimated by amplification of reference gene primers within the assay. To quantify the absolute abundance of each unique TCRbeta CDR3 rearrangement, sequence reads were collapsed and filtered. For each sample, productive Simpson clonality was calculated as the square root of Simpson's diversity index across productive rearrangements. Held by TCRdb, this immuneACCESS table contains in-frame sequences only and omits some clones. Under half of the omission traces to an unresolved V gene where checked; the cause of the rest is unknown. For V, J and clone size, that table is used; D and trimming come from the DNA. In all, the sample holds hundreds of thousands of clones, and 81% of those were seen once. The ten largest account for roughly 7.9% of the sample.

Whole blood was collected in K2EDTA tubes by collaborating institutions according to the institutions' own protocols. For TCRbeta analysis, collaborators shipped samples in one of three forms: frozen whole blood, isolated PBMCs, or DNA extracted from either of those sample types. Results the study describes overall, beyond this receptor: How much clinical and demographic metadata was included differed by source and by participant, and the metadata was provided uncurated.

Comments on this clone: Its antigen is still unknown. Per-nucleotide qualities are absent, and no much larger clonotype sits a single base away.

CDR1 and CDR2 are drawn from the germline V gene: KGHDR, SFDVKD. Including the terminal cysteine and phenylalanine, the CDR3 comprises 15 residues. Kept here is only the CDR3 DNA, which spans 45 bases and is read in frame from base 1. For this chain, trimming is 2 bases at the V end and 9 bases at the J end, and the number of junction bases without a gene match is 8. The receptor was derived from a woman of 80 years or more with acute or convalescent COVID-19. The sample taken for sequencing was peripheral blood. The V gene is TRBV24-1 and the J gene is TRBJ2-1; TRBD1 agrees with 8 junctional bases. CDR3 region: CATSDSRQGWSEQFF. The nucleotides are TGTGCCACCAGTGATTCCCGACAGGGGTGGAGTGAGCAGTTCTTC.